The clone carrying this T cell receptor beta chain was observed a few times. CDR3 length: 13 amino acids. V shed 3 bases and J shed 1 base, with 9 bases lying between them. The germline gives CDR1 SQVTM, CDR2 ANQGSEA. In TCRdb, the RT-PCR reads were re-called with MiXCR into one record per CDR3 protein. The sample lists hundreds of thousands of distinct CDR3 sequences; more than 13% were seen once. The sequenced material came from memory CD4+ T cells from blood. The TCR comes from a female donor in good health, serving as a healthy control. This chain connects TRBV29-1 to TRBJ1-2; unclear D gene. Here the CDR3 reads CSVEPGVNYGYTF. CDR3 coding DNA: TGCAGCGTTGAGCCGGGCGTTAACTATGGCTACACCTTC.